This T cell receptor (beta chain) appears in the sequencing data of a study of OX40 agonist ivuxolimab in advanced cancers. With regard to the full study: Ivuxolimab was an agonistic, fully human IgG2 monoclonal antibody directed against OX40 (CD134), a costimulatory receptor. A male proportion of almost 85% and a mean age of approximately 62 years, ranging from roughly 23 to 80, were recorded for the dose-escalation cohort. Intravenous ivuxolimab was administered to patients every 2 weeks at six dose levels: 0.01, 0.1, 0.3, 1.5, 3 and 10 mg/kg. The paper describes the monotherapy dose-escalation part (N of about 47 patients) of the phase I trial of ivuxolimab. Partial responses were achieved by three dose-escalation patients, of whom one had hepatocellular carcinoma and two had cutaneous melanoma. Of the approximately 50 patients in dose escalation, 19 had hepatocellular carcinoma, approximately 15 had melanoma, 9 had renal cell carcinoma and 9 had head and neck cancer. The point of sequencing TCRbeta in the periphery was to test whether ivuxolimab changed TCR sequence diversity and drove clonal T-cell expansion. Patients were allowed to have had prior anti-PD-1, anti-PD-L1 or anti-CTLA-4 therapy, and more than 30% of the dose-escalation patients had previously received checkpoint inhibitors.

For sequencing of the TCRbeta CDR3 region, genomic DNA was extracted from the sorted cells. The immunoSEQ Assay was used for sequencing of TCRbeta CDR3 regions. This is the immuneACCESS table as TCRdb keeps it, with only in-frame sequences that have V and J called. A part of the clones is gone; compared with another copy, unresolved V genes explain less than half, and the rest is unexplained. The sample data list 63,000 or so clones, and 80% to 90% of these were observed just once. The ten largest make up approximately 1.1% of the sample. Beyond this particular receptor, the publication reports: After ivuxolimab, expanded clones were on average more numerous among CD8+ T cells than among CD4+ T cells. The antigen specificity of the peripheral T cells that underwent clonal expansion was not determined. Low levels of normalized T-cell clonal expansion were also seen in some patients who did not respond. Clonal expansion of both CD4+ and CD8+ blood T cells was observed from baseline to week 6 at doses 0.1 to 3.0 mg/kg. In partial responders in the 0.1-3.0 mg/kg groups, normalized peripheral clonal expansion was found to be among the lowest, especially among CD8+ T cells.

In regard to this clone: Its antigen is still unknown. Base qualities are not at hand, and no much larger clone is one base apart.

The trial excluded patients who had a history of autoimmune disease or who were on systemic immunosuppression. Peripheral blood for TCR sequencing was collected from all dose cohorts at baseline, on cycle 4 day 1, and on cycle 7 day 1. Samples came from an open-label, multicenter, first-in-human phase I dose-escalation trial of ivuxolimab. Adults with locally advanced or metastatic melanoma, renal cell, hepatocellular, or head and neck squamous cell carcinoma were enrolled in the trial. Before TCR sequencing, CD4+ T cells and CD8+ T cells from peripheral blood were sorted into separate populations. Sequencing was performed on CD4+ or CD8+ T cells sorted from blood, taken in a trial of the OX40 agonist ivuxolimab. The clonotype originates from an adult with an advanced solid tumor such as melanoma, head and neck, liver or kidney cancer.

The DNA is TGCGCCAGCAGCGCCGACAGGGGATGGAACACTGAAGCTTTCTTT. The resulting protein is CASSADRGWNTEAFF. The chain was built from TRBV5-1 and TRBJ1-1; 8 junctional bases match TRBD1. Including the terminal cysteine and phenylalanine, the CDR3 comprises 15 residues. The CDR3 DNA has 45 bases and is translated from base 1. Ends trimmed: V by 4 bases, J by 1 base; bases unmatched to a gene: 6. The germline V gene yields SGHRS for CDR1 and YFSETQ for CDR2.